A single sample gave rise to the 29 T cell receptor beta chains below, sequenced in a study of shared clonotypes between healthy human individuals. Method: immunoSEQ multiplex PCR; TCRdb's copy keeps in-frame clones and lacks some. Of 2 million to 3 million clones in the sample, more than 85% were seen once. The sequencing input was naive CD4+ T cells from PBMCs. Described subset: CD45RA+ positively selected. Every receptor here comes from a man between 18 and 29 years old in good health. Some clones in this sample may be carry-over from other donors' samples.

This rearrangement joins TRBV27 to TRBJ1-4, with TRBD1 matching over 8 bases. The V gene's germline CDR1 is MNHEY and CDR2 SMNVEV (reference sequence). Trimming removed 2 bases from V and 4 bases from J; junction bases left unmatched: 9. This CDR3 region has 17 residues. CDR3 protein: CASSLSGTGFFNEKLFF. The CDR3 nucleotides read TGTGCCAGCAGTTTAAGCGGGACAGGTTTTTTTAATGAAAAACTGTTTTTT.

The J gene is TRBJ2-5, the V gene TRBV7-6, with 9 bases that match TRBD1. CDR1 is SGHVS and CDR2 is FNYEAQ in the germline V gene. V lost 5 bases to trimming and J lost 3 bases; unmatched junction nucleotides: 10. The CDR3 length is 16 residues. The CDR3 nucleotides read TGTGCCAGCAGCCCCGGGACAGGGATTAGTGAAGAGACCCAGTACTTC. Its protein is CASSPGTGISEETQYF. The complete variable domain, with remaining parts taken from reference TRBV7-6 and TRBJ2-5, reads GAGVSQSPRYKVTKRGQDVALRCDPISGHVSLYWYRQALGQGPEFLTYFNYEAQQDKSGLPNDRFSAERPEGSISTLTIQRTEQRDSAMYRCASSPGTGISEETQYFGPGTRLLVL.

V gene TRBV7-8 combines with J gene TRBJ2-7; D is ambiguous. The ends were cut back, 5 bases at V and 0 bases at J, with 11 bases in the middle. Germline lookup yields CDR1 SGHVS and CDR2 FQNEAQ. CDR3 size: 14 residues. CDR3 residues: CASSKATRSYEQYF. The CDR3 DNA sequence: TGTGCCAGCAGCAAGGCTACCCGCTCCTACGAGCAGTACTTC.

The chain links TRBV11-2 to TRBJ2-1, with TRBD2 identical over 8 bases. Germline values: CDR1 SGHAT, CDR2 FQNNGV. V shed 3 bases and J 0 bases; nucleotides not matched to a gene: 10. The CDR3 has 18 amino acids. CDR3 sequence: CASSFFPGLAYSYNEQFF. The CDR3 DNA follows: TGTGCCAGCAGCTTCTTCCCTGGACTAGCCTACTCCTACAATGAGCAGTTCTTC. Full variable domain (rest looked up from reference TRBV11-2 and TRBJ2-1): EAGVAQSPRYKIIEKRQSVAFWCNPISGHATLYWYQQILGQGPKLLIQFQNNGVVDDSQLPKDRFSAERLKGVDSTLKIQPAKLEDSAVYLCASSFFPGLAYSYNEQFFGPGTRLTVL.

V is TRBV5-1 and J is TRBJ2-1; TRBD2 agrees at 11 bases. V shed 4 bases, J shed 6 bases, and the junction held 6 bases outside the gene matches. Germline V gene sequence: CDR1 SGHRS, CDR2 YFSETQ. The CDR3 sequence is 15 residues long. In DNA form, the CDR3 reads TGCGCCAGCAGCGTCGGGACTAGCGGCTCCAATGAGCAGTTCTTC. Its translation is CASSVGTSGSNEQFF.

The V and J genes are TRBV30 and TRBJ2-5; D is uncertain. The CDR3 has 12 amino acids. Looked up from germline, CDR1 is GTSNPN and CDR2 is SVGIG (reference sequence). The V end was cut by 2 bases, the J end by 4 bases, with 8 bases between. CDR3 nucleotide sequence: TGTGCCTGGAGTCTACAGACAGAGACCCAGTACTTC. Encoded protein: CAWSLQTETQYF.

The V call is TRBV9, the J call TRBJ2-5; 14 bases agree with TRBD2. The CDR3 runs to 18 residues. The ends lost 4 bases at V and 4 bases at J; junction bases unmatched: 12. Germline V gene sequence: CDR1 SGDLS, CDR2 YYNGEE. DNA of the CDR3: TGTGCCAGCAGCCTCCGGGGACTAGCGGGAGAGGGAGGAGAGACCCAGTACTTC. Translating gives CASSLRGLAGEGGETQYF.

The V gene is TRBV6-5, the J gene TRBJ2-3, with 7 bases that match TRBD2. V shed 4 bases and J 6 bases; nucleotides not matched to a gene: 13. Germline V gene sequence: CDR1 MNHEY, CDR2 SVGAGI. CDR3 length equals 16 residues. The chain's CDR3 is CASSSPGTGSGDTQYF. CDR3 bases: TGTGCCAGCAGTTCCCCCGGGACTGGTAGCGGGGATACGCAGTATTTT.

V usage is TRBV29-1 and J usage is TRBJ1-1; D call uncertain. The CDR3 is 13 residues long. Germline V CDR1 and CDR2: SQVTM, ANQGSEA. V was shortened by 6 bases and J by 10 bases, with 21 bases between the two germline ends. The CDR3 nucleotides read TGCAGCGTGTATAGGGCAGCCCCAGAGGTAGCTTTCTTT. Translating gives CSVYRAAPEVAFF.

The chain recombines TRBV5-6 with TRBJ2-5; 7 nucleotides align to TRBD1. CDR3 length equals 13 residues. The V gene end was trimmed by 6 bases and the J gene end by 5 bases; junction bases not matched to a gene: 7. Germline CDR1 and CDR2: SGHDT and YYEEEE. The CDR3, as DNA: TGTGCCAGCAATACCGGCAGGGGGGAGACCCAGTACTTC. Translated: CASNTGRGETQYF. The full variable domain, its missing parts supplied by reference TRBV5-6 and TRBJ2-5, is DAGVTQSPTHLIKTRGQQVTLRCSPKSGHDTVSWYQQALGQGPQFIFQYYEEEERQRGNFPDRFSGHQFPNYSSELNVNALLLGDSALYLCASNTGRGETQYFGPGTRLLVL.

The V call is TRBV19, the J call TRBJ2-7; 8 bases agree with TRBD2. The CDR3 totals 15 residues. Germline V gene data show CDR1 as LNHDA and CDR2 as SQIVND (reference sequence). Trimming at V came to 6 bases and at J to 6 bases, leaving 13 bases not matched to a gene. Here the CDR3 reads CASRPRGTSSAEQYF. The CDR3 region has the DNA TGTGCCAGTAGGCCCCGAGGGACTAGTAGTGCCGAGCAGTACTTC.

The chain recombines TRBV7-2 with TRBJ1-1; 11 positions agree with TRBD1. The CDR3 totals 15 residues. The germline CDR1 and CDR2 sequences are SGHTA and FQGNSA. Unmatched junction bases numbered 2, after V lost 1 base and J lost 4 bases. The CDR3 DNA is TGTGCCAGCAGCTTAGATGGGACAGGGGGCACTGAAGCTTTCTTT. It specifies CASSLDGTGGTEAFF. The full variable domain, with the rest looked up from reference TRBV7-2 and TRBJ1-1, is GAGVSQSPSNKVTEKGKDVELRCDPISGHTALYWYRQSLGQGLEFLIYFQGNSAPDKSGLPSDRFSAERTGGSVSTLTIQRTQQEDSAVYLCASSLDGTGGTEAFFGQGTRLTVV.

The chain is built from TRBV5-4 and TRBJ2-7; 9 nucleotides match TRBD1. V lost 5 bases to trimming and J lost 6 bases; unmatched junction nucleotides: 12. Germline V gives CDR1 SGHNT, CDR2 YYREEE (reference sequence). The CDR3 runs 15 residues. CDR3 amino acids: CASRPSGTGLFEQYF. The CDR3 coding sequence is TGTGCCAGCAGGCCTTCCGGGACAGGGTTGTTCGAGCAGTACTTC.

The V and J genes are TRBV6-6 and TRBJ1-2; D is perhaps TRBD1 (5 bases). The germline V and J ends were trimmed by 6 bases and 4 bases, with 15 bases remaining between them. Germline V gene data show CDR1 as MNHNY and CDR2 as SVGAGI (reference sequence). CDR3 length: 14 residues. The CDR3 sequence: CASSQSGGAYGYTF. CDR3 in DNA: TGTGCCAGCAGCCAGTCTGGGGGTGCCTATGGCTACACCTTC.

This chain connects TRBV6-5 to TRBJ2-5; tentatively, D is TRBD1 or TRBD2 (6 bases each). From germline, CDR1 is MNHEY and CDR2 SVGAGI. Trimming removed 10 bases from V and 4 bases from J, with 16 bases in between. The CDR3 covers 13 residues. This CDR3 is CATTRGAGETQYF. CDR3 nucleotide sequence: TGTGCCACCACAAGGGGGGCAGGAGAGACCCAGTACTTC.

The genes are TRBV5-1 and TRBJ1-1; D is undetermined. The CDR3 contains 15 residues. V was trimmed by 1 base and J by 5 bases, leaving 15 bases between them. Germline-derived CDR1 and CDR2 are SGHRS and YFSETQ. DNA for the CDR3: TGCGCCAGCAGCTTGTACCAGACCGGGAAAACTGAAGCTTTCTTT. This gives the protein CASSLYQTGKTEAFF.

The chain joins TRBV19 to TRBJ2-7; D is perhaps TRBD2 (6 bases). Trimming shortened V by 3 bases and J by 2 bases, and 14 bases separated the two germline ends. The CDR3 totals 15 residues. CDR1 is LNHDA and CDR2 is SQIVND in the germline V gene (reference sequence). CDR3 region: CASSIAGLGTYEQYF. The CDR3, as DNA: TGTGCCAGTAGTATTGCGGGGCTCGGGACCTACGAGCAGTACTTC.

V and J are TRBV18 and TRBJ1-1; tentative D call: TRBD1 (6 bases). Germline CDR1 and CDR2: KGHSH and LQKENI. Deletions cut 0 bases from V and 1 base from J, with 18 bases between. This CDR3 has 18 residues. This CDR3 reads CASSPPEGDRSGNTEAFF. Written as DNA, the CDR3 is TGTGCCAGCTCACCACCGGAGGGGGACCGTTCTGGGAACACTGAAGCTTTCTTT.

The rearrangement joins TRBV2 to TRBJ2-2; D perhaps matches TRBD2 (5 bases). CDR3 length: 14 amino acids. V shed 8 bases and J shed 5 bases, with 15 bases lying between them. Germline V gene lookup returns CDR1 SNHLY and CDR2 FYNNEI. CDR3 nucleotide sequence: TGTGCCAGCGGAGGTCGAGGGTTTACCGGGGAGCTGTTTTTT. It is translated as CASGGRGFTGELFF.

The chain employs TRBV19 and TRBJ1-2; possibly TRBD1 for D (5 bases). Germline values: CDR1 LNHDA, CDR2 SQIVND (reference sequence). This CDR3 comprises 17 residues. V was pared by 7 bases and J by 5 bases, with 26 bases between. The CDR3 here is CASTSGGLPGVDYGYTF. The CDR3 DNA sequence: TGTGCCAGTACCTCCGGGGGACTTCCCGGAGTAGATTATGGCTACACCTTC.

V and J are TRBV19 and TRBJ1-1; weak D call: TRBD1 (5 bases). V lost 6 bases and J lost 8, with 19 bases in between. The V gene's germline CDR1 is LNHDA and CDR2 SQIVND (reference sequence). The CDR3 is 14 residues long. The CDR3: CASRWDGSVGEAFF. CDR3 nucleotides: TGTGCCAGTAGGTGGGACGGCTCGGTCGGAGAAGCTTTCTTT.

In regard to this clone: The sample has other DNA sequences that encode this CDR3 too. The rearrangement links TRBV2 to TRBJ2-5; no definite D call. V lost 3 bases and J 7 bases, leaving 6 bases between the germline ends. The germline V gene has CDR1 SNHLY and CDR2 FYNNEI. The CDR3 is 11 amino acids. The CDR3 nucleotides read TGTGCCAGCAGTGACCCTGGGACCCAGTACTTC. Protein sequence: CASSDPGTQYF.

The rearrangement joins TRBV2 to TRBJ1-2; D not resolved. In germline, CDR1 is SNHLY, CDR2 FYNNEI. The CDR3 extends over 14 amino acids. The V and J ends lost 5 bases and 4 bases respectively, with 14 bases between them. Here the CDR3 reads CASSRSDAGYGYTF. DNA for the CDR3: TGTGCCAGCAGTCGTTCGGACGCTGGCTATGGCTACACCTTC.

The chain has TRBV15 and TRBJ1-3; 7 nucleotides agree with TRBD1. J lost 1 base, V lost 1 base, and 4 bases had no gene match. CDR1 and CDR2 from the germline V gene are LNHNV and YYDKDF (reference sequence). The CDR3 totals 16 residues. The CDR3 protein is CATSRATTGSGNTIYF. In DNA, the CDR3 is TGTGCCACCAGCAGAGCTACGACAGGGTCTGGAAACACCATATATTTT. The full variable domain, completed using reference TRBV15 and TRBJ1-3, is DAMVIQNPRYQVTQFGKPVTLSCSQTLNHNVMYWYQQKSSQAPKLLFHYYDKDFNNEADTPDNFQSRRPNTSFCFLDIRSPGLGDTAMYLCATSRATTGSGNTIYFGEGSWLTVV.

V is TRBV9 and J is TRBJ2-5, with 9 bases lining up with TRBD2. This CDR3 comprises 16 residues. Germline lookup yields CDR1 SGDLS and CDR2 YYNGEE. V shed 0 bases, J shed 5 bases, and the junction held 8 bases outside the gene matches. The CDR3 sequence: CASSVEGLALGETQYF. As DNA, the CDR3 is TGTGCCAGCAGCGTAGAGGGACTAGCTCTTGGGGAGACCCAGTACTTC.

The CDR3 region is CASSDGQFYFSGNTIYF. The CDR3 coding sequence is TGTGCCAGCAGTGACGGGCAGTTCTACTTCTCTGGAAACACCATATATTTT. This chain connects TRBV6-1 to TRBJ1-3; D gene ambiguous. V lost 3 bases, J lost 0 bases, and 15 bases lay in between. CDR1 is MNHNS and CDR2 is SASEGT in the germline V gene. CDR3 size: 17 residues.

This chain connects TRBV5-6 to TRBJ2-3; the D gene could be TRBD1 or TRBD2 (6 bases each). Germline V gives CDR1 SGHDT, CDR2 YYEEEE. Trimming shortened V by 6 bases and J by 2 bases, and 16 bases separated the two germline ends. The CDR3 covers 15 residues. CDR3 in amino acids: CASTPGGGVTDTQYF. The CDR3 nucleotides are TGTGCCAGCACACCTGGGGGCGGGGTCACAGATACGCAGTATTTT.

This chain connects TRBV28 to TRBJ2-1, with D perhaps matching TRBD1 or TRBD2 (6 bases each). Germline CDR1 and CDR2: MDHEN and SYDVKM. This CDR3 has 14 residues. Trimming shortened V by 7 bases and J by 10 bases, and 20 bases separated the two germline ends. The CDR3 is CASMTPGLRGEQFF. CDR3 coding DNA: TGTGCCAGCATGACACCGGGACTTAGGGGGGAGCAGTTCTTC.

This clone is a singleton in its sample. The rearrangement links TRBV29-1 to TRBJ1-2; no clear D. This CDR3 has 13 amino acids. V was trimmed by 4 bases and J by 3 bases, leaving 12 bases between them. The V gene's germline CDR1 is SQVTM and CDR2 ANQGSEA. The CDR3 DNA sequence: TGCAGCGTTGGAGGGCTGGAGCACTATGGCTACACCTTC. Translating gives CSVGGLEHYGYTF.